The entry below gives a single T cell receptor (beta chain) sequence along with its context. The time point: cycle 4 day 1 (C4D1), after five to seven weeks of nivolumab. All the patients suffered relapse after autologous stem cell transplantation, and brentuximab vedotin exposure differed. Produced via immunoSEQ multiplex PCR; TCRdb's table is partial and in-frame only. There are roughly 56,000 clones in the sample; 87% occur only once, and about 8.1% lies in the top ten. This sample was taken from a study of PD-1 blockade in classical Hodgkin lymphoma. This CDR3 is built from 14 residues. Germline CDR1 reads SEHNR; CDR2 reads FQNEAQ (reference sequence). V was shortened by 1 base and J by 6 bases, with 10 bases between the two germline ends.

The input for sequencing was peripheral blood mononuclear cells (PBMCs), taken before the fourth cycle of nivolumab. The TCR sequence derives from a human donor with classical Hodgkin lymphoma. The chain recombines TRBV7-9 with TRBJ2-1; D is perhaps TRBD2 (5 bases). Here the CDR3 DNA reads TGTGCCAGCAGCTTAGTACTAGTAAGCAATGAGCAGTTCTTC. It translates to CASSLVLVSNEQFF.